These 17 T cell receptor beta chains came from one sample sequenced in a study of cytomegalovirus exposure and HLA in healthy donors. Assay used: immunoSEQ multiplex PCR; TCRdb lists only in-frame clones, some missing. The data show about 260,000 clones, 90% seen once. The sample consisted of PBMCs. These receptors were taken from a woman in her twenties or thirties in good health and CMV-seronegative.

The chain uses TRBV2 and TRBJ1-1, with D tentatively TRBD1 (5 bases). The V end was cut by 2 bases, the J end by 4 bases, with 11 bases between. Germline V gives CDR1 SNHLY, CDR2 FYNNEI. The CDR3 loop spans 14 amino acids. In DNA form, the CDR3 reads TGTGCCAGCAGTGAAACCGCCGGGGGCACTGAAGCTTTCTTT. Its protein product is CASSETAGGTEAFF.

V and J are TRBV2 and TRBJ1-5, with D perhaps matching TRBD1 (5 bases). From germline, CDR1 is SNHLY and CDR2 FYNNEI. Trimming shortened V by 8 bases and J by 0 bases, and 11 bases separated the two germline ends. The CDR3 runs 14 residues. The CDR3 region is CASSLGLSNQPQHF. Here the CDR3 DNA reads TGTGCCAGCTCCCTGGGACTTAGCAATCAGCCCCAGCATTTT.

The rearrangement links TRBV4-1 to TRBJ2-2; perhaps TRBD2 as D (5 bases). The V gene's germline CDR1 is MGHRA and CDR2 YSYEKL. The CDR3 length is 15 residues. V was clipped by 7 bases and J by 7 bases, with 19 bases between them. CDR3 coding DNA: TGCGCCAGCAAGTATCCGGGCCGGGATGGCGGGGAGCTGTTTTTT. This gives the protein CASKYPGRDGGELFF.

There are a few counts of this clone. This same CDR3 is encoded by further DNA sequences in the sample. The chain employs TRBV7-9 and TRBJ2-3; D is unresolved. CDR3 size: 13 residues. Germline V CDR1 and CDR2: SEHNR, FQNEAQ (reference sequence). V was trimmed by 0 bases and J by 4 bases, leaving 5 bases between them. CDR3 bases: TGTGCCAGCAGCTTAGCGGGTTCAGATACGCAGTATTTT. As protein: CASSLAGSDTQYF.

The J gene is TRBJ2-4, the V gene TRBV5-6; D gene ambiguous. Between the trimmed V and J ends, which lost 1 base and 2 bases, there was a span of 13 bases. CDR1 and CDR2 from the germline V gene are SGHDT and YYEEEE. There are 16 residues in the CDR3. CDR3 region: CASSLTPMVTKNIQYF. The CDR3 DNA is TGTGCCAGCAGCTTGACTCCAATGGTTACCAAAAACATTCAGTACTTC.

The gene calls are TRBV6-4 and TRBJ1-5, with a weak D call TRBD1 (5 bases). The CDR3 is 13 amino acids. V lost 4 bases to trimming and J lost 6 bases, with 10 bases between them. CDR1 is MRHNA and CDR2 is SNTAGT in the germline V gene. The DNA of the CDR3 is TGTGCCAGCAGTGTCAGGGCAGGTCAGCCCCAGCATTTT. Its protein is CASSVRAGQPQHF.

CDR3 region: CASSRRVTGASYEQYF. The CDR3 DNA is TGTGCCAGTAGTCGCCGCGTGACAGGGGCTTCCTACGAGCAGTACTTC. The chain uses TRBV19 and TRBJ2-7; TRBD1 matches at 8 bases. Germline CDR1 and CDR2: LNHDA and SQIVND (reference sequence). Trimming cost V 5 bases and J 1 base; bases outside gene matches: 10. CDR3 length equals 16 residues.

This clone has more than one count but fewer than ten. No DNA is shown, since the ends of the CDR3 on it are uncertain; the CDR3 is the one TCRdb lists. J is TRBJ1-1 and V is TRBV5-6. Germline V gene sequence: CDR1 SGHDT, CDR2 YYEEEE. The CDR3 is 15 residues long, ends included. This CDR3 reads CASSFGNGLNTEAFF.

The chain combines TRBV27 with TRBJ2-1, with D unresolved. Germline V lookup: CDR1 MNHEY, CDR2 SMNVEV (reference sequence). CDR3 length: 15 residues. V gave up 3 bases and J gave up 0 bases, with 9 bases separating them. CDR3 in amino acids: CASSFWDSSYNEQFF. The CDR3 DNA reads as TGTGCCAGCAGTTTTTGGGATAGCTCCTACAATGAGCAGTTCTTC.

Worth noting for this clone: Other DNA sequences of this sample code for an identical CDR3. CDR3 loop: CASSLGTGGAYEQYF. The CDR3 nucleotides are TGTGCCAGCAGTCTCGGGACAGGGGGGGCCTACGAGCAGTACTTC. The chain combines TRBV27 with TRBJ2-7; 11 bases match TRBD1. Germline values: CDR1 MNHEY, CDR2 SMNVEV (reference sequence). The CDR3 covers 15 residues. J was trimmed by 2 bases and V by 5 bases; bases with no gene match: 5.

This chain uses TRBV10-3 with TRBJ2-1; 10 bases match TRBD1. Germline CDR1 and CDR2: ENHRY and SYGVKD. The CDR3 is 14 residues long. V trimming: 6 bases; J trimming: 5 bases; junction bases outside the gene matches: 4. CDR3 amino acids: CAIRGQGMNNEQFF. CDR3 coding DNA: TGTGCCATCAGGGGACAGGGGATGAACAATGAGCAGTTCTTC.

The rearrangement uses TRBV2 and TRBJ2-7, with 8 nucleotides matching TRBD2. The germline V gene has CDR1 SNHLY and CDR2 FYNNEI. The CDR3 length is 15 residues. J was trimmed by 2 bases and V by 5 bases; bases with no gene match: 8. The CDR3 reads CASSPGRGETYEQYF. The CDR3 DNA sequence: TGTGCCAGCAGTCCCGGGAGGGGGGAAACCTACGAGCAGTACTTC.

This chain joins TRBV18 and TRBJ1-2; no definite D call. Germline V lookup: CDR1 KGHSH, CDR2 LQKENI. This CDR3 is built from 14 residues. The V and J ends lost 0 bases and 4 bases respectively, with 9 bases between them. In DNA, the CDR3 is TGTGCCAGCTCACCACCCCTACAGAGCTATGGCTACACCTTC. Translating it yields CASSPPLQSYGYTF.

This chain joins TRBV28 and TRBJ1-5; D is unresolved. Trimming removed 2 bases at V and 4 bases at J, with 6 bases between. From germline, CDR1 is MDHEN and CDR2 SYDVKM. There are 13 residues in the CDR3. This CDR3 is CASSLPFNQPQHF. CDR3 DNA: TGTGCCAGCAGTTTACCCTTTAATCAGCCCCAGCATTTT.

The CDR3 reads CASSVAGRDTEAFF. The CDR3 DNA reads TGTGCCAGCAGCGTAGCTGGTCGGGACACTGAAGCTTTCTTT. V gene TRBV9 combines with J gene TRBJ1-1, with no clear D. The germline CDR1 and CDR2 sequences are SGDLS and YYNGEE. The CDR3 loop spans 14 amino acids. V gave up 0 bases and J gave up 3 bases, with 9 bases separating them.

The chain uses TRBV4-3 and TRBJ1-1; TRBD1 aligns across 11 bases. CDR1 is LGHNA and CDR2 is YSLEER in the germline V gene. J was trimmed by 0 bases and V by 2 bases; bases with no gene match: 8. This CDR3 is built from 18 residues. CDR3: CASSQLGTGGVMNTEAFF. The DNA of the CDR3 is TGCGCCAGCAGCCAACTGGGGACAGGGGGGGTGATGAACACTGAAGCTTTCTTT.

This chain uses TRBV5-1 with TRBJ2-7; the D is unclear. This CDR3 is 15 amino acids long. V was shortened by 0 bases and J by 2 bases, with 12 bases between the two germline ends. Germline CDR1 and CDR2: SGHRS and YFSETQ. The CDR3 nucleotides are TGCGCCAGCAGCTTGGAGTTCGTTTCCACCTACGAGCAGTACTTC. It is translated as CASSLEFVSTYEQYF.